Detailed here is one T cell receptor (beta chain). As yet, its antigen is unknown. A read error may be the cause here, since a much bigger clone is one base away. Likely a read error: the CDR3 ends without its conserved phenylalanine or tryptophan. These data originate in a study of molecular identifiers for immune sequencing clone quantification. Library preparation followed earlier protocols using designated TCR primers. MiXCR, applied by TCRdb to the PCR reads, yields one record per CDR3 protein. This table holds nearly 55,000 distinct CDR3 sequences, 35% to 40% found once. Study conclusions and caveats: Over 97% of effector molecules, but under 1% in naive cells, were held by clones with more than 20 RNA copies. Spike-in Jurkat TCR RNA from a single cell reportedly registered among one million naive cells.

V lost 4 bases to trimming and J lost 0 bases; unmatched junction nucleotides: 8. The germline gives CDR1 LNHDA, CDR2 SQIVND (reference sequence). The CDR3 spans 17 residues. Naive CD8 T cells underwent sorting with the CD8+CD4-CCR7+CD45RA+ definition. The clonotype was recovered from a human donor in good health. Some libraries in this study had Jurkat cell RNA spiked in. The rearrangement joins TRBV19 to TRBJ1-5; 8 bases align to TRBD1. Material: naive CD8+ T cells from blood, with Jurkat cell RNA spiked in. Subset specified: FACS-sorted CD8+CD4-CCR7+CD45RA+ naive T cells. The CDR3 DNA reads as TGTGCCAGTAGTACTCAGAGGGGACAGGATAGCAATCAGCCCCAGCATTAT. Translating it yields CASSTQRGQDSNQPQHY.